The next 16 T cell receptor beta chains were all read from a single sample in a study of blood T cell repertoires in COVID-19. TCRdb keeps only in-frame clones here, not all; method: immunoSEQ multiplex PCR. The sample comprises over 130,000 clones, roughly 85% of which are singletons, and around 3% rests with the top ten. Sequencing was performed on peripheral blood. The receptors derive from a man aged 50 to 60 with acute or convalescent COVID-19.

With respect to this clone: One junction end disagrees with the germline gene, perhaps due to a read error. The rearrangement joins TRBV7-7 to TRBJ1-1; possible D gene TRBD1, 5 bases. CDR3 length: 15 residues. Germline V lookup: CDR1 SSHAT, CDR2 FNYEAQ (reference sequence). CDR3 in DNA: TGTGCTAGCAGCTTATACCAGGGTGTAAACACTGAAGCTTTCTTT. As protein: CASSLYQGVNTEAFF.

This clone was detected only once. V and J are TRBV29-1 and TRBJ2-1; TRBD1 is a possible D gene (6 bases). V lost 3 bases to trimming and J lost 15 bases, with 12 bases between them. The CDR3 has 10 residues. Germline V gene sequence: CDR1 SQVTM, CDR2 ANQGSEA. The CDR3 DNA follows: TGCAGCGTTGAGAGGGACATACTGTTCTTC. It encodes CSVERDILFF.

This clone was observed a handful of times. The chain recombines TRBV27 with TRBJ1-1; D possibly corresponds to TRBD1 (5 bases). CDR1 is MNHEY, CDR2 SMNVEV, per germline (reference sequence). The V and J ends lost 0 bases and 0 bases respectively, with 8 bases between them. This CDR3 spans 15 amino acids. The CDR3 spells CASSLSKGVNTEAFF. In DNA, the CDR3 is TGTGCCAGCAGTTTATCGAAAGGGGTGAACACTGAAGCTTTCTTT.

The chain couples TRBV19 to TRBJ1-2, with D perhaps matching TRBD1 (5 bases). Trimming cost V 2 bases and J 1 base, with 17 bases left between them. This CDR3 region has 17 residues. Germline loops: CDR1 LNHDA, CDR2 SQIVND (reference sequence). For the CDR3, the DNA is TGTGCCAGTAGTATAAGGGTGGCGTACAGGAGTAACTATGGCTACACCTTC. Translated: CASSIRVAYRSNYGYTF.

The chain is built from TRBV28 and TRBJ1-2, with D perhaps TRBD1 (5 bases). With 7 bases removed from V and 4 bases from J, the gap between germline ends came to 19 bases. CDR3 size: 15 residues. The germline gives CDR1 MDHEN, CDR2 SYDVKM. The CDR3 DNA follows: TGTGCCAGCACCCGCGGGGGGGACCCCCGCTATGGCTACACCTTC. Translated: CASTRGGDPRYGYTF.

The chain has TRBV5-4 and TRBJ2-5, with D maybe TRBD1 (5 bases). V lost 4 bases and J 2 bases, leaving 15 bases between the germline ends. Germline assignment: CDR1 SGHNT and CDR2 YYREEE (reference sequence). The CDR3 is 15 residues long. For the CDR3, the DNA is TGTGCCAGCAGCCACCCTACAGGAGAACAAGAGACCCAGTACTTC. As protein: CASSHPTGEQETQYF.

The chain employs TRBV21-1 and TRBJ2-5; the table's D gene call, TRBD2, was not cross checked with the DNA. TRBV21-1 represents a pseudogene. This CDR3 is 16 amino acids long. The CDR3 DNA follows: TGTGCCAGCAGCAAATGCCCTAGCAGCCCTCAAGAGACCCAGTACTTC. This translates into CASSKCPSSPQETQYF.

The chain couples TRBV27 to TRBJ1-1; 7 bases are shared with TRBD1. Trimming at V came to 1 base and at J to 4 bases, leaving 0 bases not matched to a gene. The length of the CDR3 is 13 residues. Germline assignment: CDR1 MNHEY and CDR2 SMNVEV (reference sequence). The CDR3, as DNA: TGTGCCAGCAGTTTATACAGGGGCACTGAAGCTTTCTTT. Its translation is CASSLYRGTEAFF.

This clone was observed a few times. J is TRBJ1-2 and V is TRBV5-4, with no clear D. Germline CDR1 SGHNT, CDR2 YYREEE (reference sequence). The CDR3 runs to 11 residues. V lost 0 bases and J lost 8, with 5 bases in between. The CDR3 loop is CASSLGEGYTF. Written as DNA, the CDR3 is TGTGCCAGCAGCTTGGGCGAAGGCTACACCTTC.

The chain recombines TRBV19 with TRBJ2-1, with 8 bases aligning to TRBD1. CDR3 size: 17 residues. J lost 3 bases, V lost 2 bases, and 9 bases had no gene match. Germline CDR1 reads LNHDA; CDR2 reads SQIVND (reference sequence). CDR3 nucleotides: TGTGCCAGTAGTATACCCTCGGACAGGGTAGGCTACAATGAGCAGTTCTTC. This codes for CASSIPSDRVGYNEQFF.

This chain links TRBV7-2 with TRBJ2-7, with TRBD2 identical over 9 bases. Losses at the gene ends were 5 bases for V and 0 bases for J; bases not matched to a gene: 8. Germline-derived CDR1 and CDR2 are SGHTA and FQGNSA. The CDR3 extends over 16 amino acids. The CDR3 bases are TGTGCCAGCAGCCTACGTCTAGCGGGACCCTCCTACGAGCAGTACTTC. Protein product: CASSLRLAGPSYEQYF.

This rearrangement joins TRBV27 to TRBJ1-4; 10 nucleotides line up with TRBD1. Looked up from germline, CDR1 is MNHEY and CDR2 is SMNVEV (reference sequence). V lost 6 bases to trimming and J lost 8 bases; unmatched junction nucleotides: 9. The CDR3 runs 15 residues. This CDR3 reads CASSSAGTGDEKLFF. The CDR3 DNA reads TGTGCCAGCAGCTCGGCCGGGACAGGGGACGAAAAACTGTTTTTT. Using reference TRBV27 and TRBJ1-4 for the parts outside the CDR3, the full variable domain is EAQVTQNPRYLITVTGKKLTVTCSQNMNHEYMSWYRQDPGLGLRQIYYSMNVEVTDKGDVPEGYKVSRKEKRNFPLILESPSPNQTSLYFCASSSAGTGDEKLFFGSGTQLSVL.

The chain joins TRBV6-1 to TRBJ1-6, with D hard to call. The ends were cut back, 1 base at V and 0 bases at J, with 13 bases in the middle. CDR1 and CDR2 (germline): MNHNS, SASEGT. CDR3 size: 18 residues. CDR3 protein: CASSEDPGSSSYNSPLHF. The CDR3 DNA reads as TGTGCCAGCAGTGAAGATCCCGGTTCGAGCTCCTATAATTCACCCCTCCACTTT.

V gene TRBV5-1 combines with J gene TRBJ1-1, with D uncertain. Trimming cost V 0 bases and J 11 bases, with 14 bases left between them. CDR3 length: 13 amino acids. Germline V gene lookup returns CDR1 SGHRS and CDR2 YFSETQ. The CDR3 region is CASSLDWPPRAFF. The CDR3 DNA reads TGCGCCAGCAGCTTGGATTGGCCCCCGAGGGCTTTCTTT.

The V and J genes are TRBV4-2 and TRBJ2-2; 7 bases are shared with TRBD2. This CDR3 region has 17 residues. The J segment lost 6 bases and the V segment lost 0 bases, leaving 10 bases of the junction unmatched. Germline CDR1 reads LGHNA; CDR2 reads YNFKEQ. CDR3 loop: CASSQEPLAVPSGELFF. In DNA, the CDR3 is TGTGCCAGCAGCCAAGAGCCCCTAGCGGTACCCTCCGGGGAGCTGTTTTTT.

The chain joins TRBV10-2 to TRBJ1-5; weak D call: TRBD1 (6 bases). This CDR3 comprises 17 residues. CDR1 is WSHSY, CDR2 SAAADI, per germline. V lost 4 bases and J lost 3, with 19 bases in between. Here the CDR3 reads CASSGALVLGANQPQHF. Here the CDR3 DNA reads TGCGCCAGCAGTGGTGCATTGGTGCTGGGGGCCAATCAGCCCCAGCATTTT.